This TCR beta chain was captured in a study of blood T cell repertoires in COVID-19. Across the study: There were acute and convalescent COVID-19 samples, and they came from the United States, Italy and Spain. In each case, the material was cDNA or gDNA derived from T cells, B-cell-depleted T cells, or PBMCs.

Germline V lookup: CDR1 LNHNV, CDR2 YYDKDF (reference sequence). With 1 base removed from V and 3 bases from J, the gap between germline ends came to 3 bases. This CDR3 spans 12 amino acids. This clone was counted a single time. Under the authors' procedure: Nucleated cell number was recorded as an estimate derived from reference gene primer amplification. Libraries were prepared by immunoSEQ multiplex PCR; TCRdb keeps only in-frame clonotypes and omits some of them. For V, J and clone size, that table is used; D and trimming come from the DNA. This repertoire shows 70,000 to 95,000 clones, roughly four fifths found once; its top ten account for around 13%.

This receptor was obtained from a human donor in a cohort sampled during active COVID-19. Sequencing used peripheral blood. The chain has TRBV15 and TRBJ1-1; D call uncertain. This chain's CDR3 is CATSRVDTEAFF. In DNA form, the CDR3 reads TGTGCCACCAGCAGAGTAGACACTGAAGCTTTCTTT.